This entry lists 25 T cell receptor beta chains sequenced from one sample in a study of vaccination and CD4 T cells after COVID-19. The study sequenced cultured CD4+ T cell DNA using the Oncomine TCR Beta short-read assay. One entry per CDR3 protein, called by TCRdb with MiXCR from the PCR reads. The repertoire holds 9,300 or so distinct CDR3 sequences, roughly 43% seen once, with around 27% in the top ten. The treatment: approximately 11-day PBMC culture with coronavirus spike peptide pools or control peptides (ViraFEST assay). During the years 2011-2018, before the COVID-19 pandemic, the unexposed donor's CD4+ T cells were collected. These receptors have no identified antigens. Sequencing input: CD4+ T cells from blood, cultured in vitro. The receptors were sampled from a human donor in good health.

The chain is built from TRBV18 and TRBJ1-5, with D possibly TRBD1 on 5 matching bases. Trimming took off 0 bases at V and 7 bases at J, with 13 bases between the two ends. Germline V gene data show CDR1 as KGHSH and CDR2 as LQKENI. CDR3 length: 15 amino acids. The CDR3 DNA follows: TGTGCCAGCTCACCACCCCAGGGATGGGGCCAGCCCCAGCATTTT. Its protein is CASSPPQGWGQPQHF.

Only a few counts were recorded for this clonotype. The rearrangement joins TRBV7-9 to TRBJ2-1, with D unclear. The germline CDR1 and CDR2 sequences are SEHNR and FQNEAQ (reference sequence). CDR3 length equals 13 residues. The ends were cut back, 3 bases at V and 4 bases at J, with 7 bases in the middle. The CDR3 DNA follows: TGTGCCAGCAGCTTCTCAACTTACAATGAGCAGTTCTTC. Translating it yields CASSFSTYNEQFF.

The rearrangement joins TRBV7-9 to TRBJ1-3; tentative D call: TRBD1 (5 bases). Germline V gene data show CDR1 as SEHNR and CDR2 as FQNEAQ (reference sequence). V was trimmed by 6 bases and J by 4 bases, leaving 13 bases between them. The CDR3 totals 14 residues. This CDR3 reads CASRETGSGNTIYF. The DNA of the CDR3 is TGTGCCAGCAGGGAAACAGGATCAGGAAACACCATATATTTT.

The chain recombines TRBV4-2 with TRBJ2-5, with unresolved D. Germline CDR1 is LGHNA and CDR2 is YNFKEQ. The CDR3 is 13 residues long. With 0 bases removed from V and 5 bases from J, the gap between germline ends came to 7 bases. The CDR3 region is CASSQDSSETQYF. The DNA of the CDR3 is TGTGCCAGCAGCCAAGATTCCTCGGAGACCCAGTACTTC.

J is TRBJ2-2 and V is TRBV15, with a tentative D call TRBD2 (7 bases). CDR3 size: 16 residues. V lost 0 bases, J lost 7 bases, and 15 bases lay in between. Germline V gene data show CDR1 as LNHNV and CDR2 as YYDKDF (reference sequence). The CDR3 region is CATSRDGAGAHGELFF. For the CDR3, the DNA is TGTGCCACCAGCAGAGATGGTGCGGGGGCTCACGGGGAGCTGTTTTTT.

The rearrangement uses TRBV19 and TRBJ1-5; 7 bases map to TRBD1. Germline V CDR1 and CDR2: LNHDA, SQIVND (reference sequence). This CDR3 is 14 amino acids long. With V trimmed by 8 bases and J by 7 bases, 11 bases remained unmatched. CDR3 DNA: TGTGCCAGTGGTAAAGGGGGCGGGGGGCAGCCCCAGCATTTT. Translation gives CASGKGGGGQPQHF. The full variable domain, its missing parts supplied by reference TRBV19 and TRBJ1-5, is DGGITQSPKYLFRKEGQNVTLSCEQNLNHDAMYWYRQDPGQGLRLIYYSQIVNDFQKGDIAEGYSVSREKKESFPLTVTSAQKNPTAFYLCASGKGGGGQPQHFGDGTRLSIL.

The CDR3 DNA reads TGTGCCAGCAGCTTAGGACAGGGAAGGGAAAAACTGTTTTTT. Residues: CASSLGQGREKLFF. The gene calls are TRBV7-2 and TRBJ1-4; 7 bases map to TRBD1. Germline CDR1 and CDR2: SGHTA and FQGNSA. CDR3 length: 14 residues. V lost 1 base and J lost 8; bases outside the gene matches: 4.

V gene TRBV6-1 combines with J gene TRBJ2-3; TRBD2 aligns across 7 bases. With V trimmed by 2 bases and J by 7 bases, 6 bases remained unmatched. This CDR3 has 14 residues. Germline V CDR1 and CDR2: MNHNS, SASEGT. As DNA, the CDR3 is TGTGCCAGCAGTGAACAAGCGGGGTTCCATACGCAGTATTTT. This gives the protein CASSEQAGFHTQYF.

The CDR3 sequence is CASSNDRDLGPQHF. The CDR3 DNA reads as TGTGCCAGTAGTAACGACAGGGACTTAGGGCCCCAGCATTTT. The V call is TRBV19, the J call TRBJ1-5; TRBD1 matches 7 bases. Trimming removed 4 bases from V and 9 bases from J; junction bases left unmatched: 9. CDR1 and CDR2 from the germline V gene are LNHDA and SQIVND (reference sequence). The CDR3 covers 14 residues.

The V and J genes are TRBV20-1 and TRBJ1-5; D is perhaps TRBD1 (5 bases). Germline V CDR1 and CDR2: DFQATT, SNEGSKA (reference sequence). The V gene lost 0 bases and the J gene lost 4 bases, with 13 bases spanning the gap. This CDR3 is 15 amino acids long. The CDR3 DNA reads as TGCAGTGCTAGAGATGGTAGCAGGGTTAATCAGCCCCAGCATTTT. Encoded protein: CSARDGSRVNQPQHF.

V usage is TRBV20-1 and J usage is TRBJ2-3; 9 bases line up with TRBD2. The CDR3 is 15 amino acids. V gave up 6 bases and J gave up 1 base; unmatched junction bases: 8. Germline-derived CDR1 and CDR2 are DFQATT and SNEGSKA (reference sequence). The CDR3 region has the DNA TGCAGTGCGGATGGCGGGAGGGCGGGCACAGATACGCAGTATTTT. This encodes CSADGGRAGTDTQYF.

This clonotype has more than one count but fewer than ten. The chain combines TRBV6-1 with TRBJ2-2; 8 bases line up with TRBD1. This CDR3 contains 14 residues. Germline CDR1 MNHNS, CDR2 SASEGT. With 6 bases clipped from V and 3 bases from J, the junction kept 3 bases outside the gene matches. CDR3 region: CASSPTGDTGELFF. The CDR3 nucleotides read TGTGCCAGCAGCCCGACAGGGGACACCGGGGAGCTGTTTTTT.

The chain's CDR3 is CASSFSPGGSSYNEQFF. Here the CDR3 DNA reads TGTGCCAGCAGCTTCTCACCTGGGGGGAGCTCCTACAATGAGCAGTTCTTC. The V gene is TRBV7-8, the J gene TRBJ2-1, with a possible D match to TRBD2 (6 bases). Germline values: CDR1 SGHVS, CDR2 FQNEAQ. CDR3 length equals 17 residues. V shed 3 bases and J shed 0 bases, with 15 bases lying between them.

This clonotype has a handful of counts. The J gene is TRBJ1-6, the V gene TRBV7-8; possible D gene TRBD1, 5 bases. The length of the CDR3 is 18 residues. CDR1 and CDR2 (germline): SGHVS, FQNEAQ. Trimming pared 1 base from V and 0 bases from J, leaving 13 bases between. The CDR3 spells CASSLVHRLPSYNSPLHF. In DNA form, the CDR3 reads TGTGCCAGCAGCTTAGTCCACAGGCTTCCCTCCTATAATTCACCCCTCCACTTT.

The chain joins TRBV6-2 or TRBV6-3 to TRBJ1-2, with unresolved D. The germline V gene has CDR1 MNHEY and CDR2 SVGEGT. The CDR3 length is 13 residues. Trimming left V 7 bases short and J 10 bases short, with 19 bases between. CDR3 amino acids: CASNRFLQTIYTF. The CDR3 nucleotides read TGTGCCAGCAATAGGTTTTTGCAGACGATCTACACCTTC.

This clonotype was detected only a few times. CDR3: CASDTKRWLHGYTF. DNA of the CDR3: TGTGCCAGCGATACCAAACGGTGGTTACATGGCTACACCTTC. The V gene is TRBV6-2 or TRBV6-3, the J gene TRBJ1-2; D gene unclear. Germline V gives CDR1 MNHEY, CDR2 SVGEGT. CDR3 size: 14 residues. The germline V and J ends were trimmed by 8 bases and 6 bases, with 19 bases remaining between them.

The rearrangement uses TRBV12-3 or TRBV12-4 and TRBJ1-2; D gene unclear. The length of the CDR3 is 14 residues. V gave up 7 bases and J gave up 2 bases, with 14 bases separating them. The CDR3 bases are TGTGCCAGCACCCCCGAGGCCCGAAACTATGGCTACACCTTC. It encodes CASTPEARNYGYTF.

The V and J genes are TRBV19 and TRBJ1-5; D is unclear. Trimming stripped 3 bases from V and 0 bases from J, with 18 bases between. Per germline, CDR1 LNHDA and CDR2 SQIVND (reference sequence). The CDR3 consists of 18 residues. CDR3 in DNA: TGTGCCAGTAGTATGGGATCTGGGAGATTCAATAGCAATCAGCCCCAGCATTTT. Amino acids: CASSMGSGRFNSNQPQHF.

This chain joins TRBV7-9 and TRBJ1-2; 8 bases line up with TRBD1. V lost 1 base to trimming and J lost 5 bases; unmatched junction nucleotides: 9. The germline V gene encodes CDR1 SEHNR and CDR2 FQNEAQ (reference sequence). This CDR3 region has 16 residues. CDR3: CASSLGGQGAVYGYTF. The CDR3 nucleotides read TGTGCCAGCAGCTTAGGCGGGCAGGGGGCCGTGTATGGCTACACCTTC.

The chain combines TRBV5-6 with TRBJ1-6; D is undetermined. The CDR3 length is 14 residues. Looked up from germline, CDR1 is SGHDT and CDR2 is YYEEEE. Trimming stripped 4 bases from V and 6 bases from J, with 11 bases between. The CDR3 region is CASSPGRINSPLHF. The CDR3 coding sequence is TGTGCCAGCAGCCCCGGACGGATTAATTCACCCCTCCACTTT.

V is TRBV12-3 or TRBV12-4 and J is TRBJ2-3; 7 nucleotides line up with TRBD1. The CDR3 covers 15 residues. The V gene end was trimmed by 5 bases and the J gene end by 6 bases; junction bases not matched to a gene: 11. The CDR3 reads CASSETGALTDTQYF. CDR3 nucleotide sequence: TGTGCCAGCAGTGAAACAGGGGCCCTCACGGATACGCAGTATTTT.

The V gene is TRBV18, the J gene TRBJ1-1; D gene uncertain. Trimming left V 3 bases short and J 0 bases short, with 8 bases between. The germline V gene has CDR1 KGHSH and CDR2 LQKENI. This CDR3 comprises 14 residues. CDR3 nucleotide sequence: TGTGCCAGCTCACCGTCCCAGGTGAACACTGAAGCTTTCTTT. It encodes CASSPSQVNTEAFF.

This clonotype came up a few times. The V and J genes are TRBV6-2 or TRBV6-3 and TRBJ1-2; no firm D call. The germline V gene has CDR1 MNHEY and CDR2 SVGEGT. The CDR3 runs 15 residues. The germline V and J ends were trimmed by 5 bases and 0 bases, with 13 bases remaining between them. The CDR3 protein is CASSTRAVTNYGYTF. CDR3 nucleotides: TGTGCCAGCAGTACCCGTGCGGTAACTAACTATGGCTACACCTTC.

This sequence joins TRBV7-9 and TRBJ1-3; D is uncertain. V was shortened by 5 bases and J by 4 bases, with 9 bases between the two germline ends. Per the germline V gene, CDR1 is SEHNR and CDR2 is FQNEAQ (reference sequence). There are 13 residues in the CDR3. The CDR3, as DNA: TGTGCCAGCAGCCTAGGTCCAGGAAACACCATATATTTT. It codes for CASSLGPGNTIYF.

This chain joins TRBV5-3 and TRBJ1-3; D is undetermined. TRBV5-3 is an ORF; its function is uncertain. CDR3 size: 14 residues. V gave up 1 base and J gave up 4 bases, with 9 bases separating them. This chain's CDR3 is CARSLSLQGNTIYF. Here the CDR3 DNA reads TGTGCCAGAAGCTTGAGTCTCCAGGGAAACACCATATATTTT.